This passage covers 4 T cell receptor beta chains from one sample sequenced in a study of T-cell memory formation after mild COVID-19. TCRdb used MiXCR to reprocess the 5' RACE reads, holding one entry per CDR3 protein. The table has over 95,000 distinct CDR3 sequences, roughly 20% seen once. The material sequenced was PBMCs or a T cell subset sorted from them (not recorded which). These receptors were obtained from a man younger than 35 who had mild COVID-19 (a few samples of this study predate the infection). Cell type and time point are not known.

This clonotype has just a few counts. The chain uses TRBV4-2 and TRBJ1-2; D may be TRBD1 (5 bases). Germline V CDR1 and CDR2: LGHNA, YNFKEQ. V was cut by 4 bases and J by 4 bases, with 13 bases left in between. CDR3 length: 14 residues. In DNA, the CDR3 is TGTGCCAGCAGCCCCTCCTCGGGGACCTATGGCTACACCTTC. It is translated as CASSPSSGTYGYTF.

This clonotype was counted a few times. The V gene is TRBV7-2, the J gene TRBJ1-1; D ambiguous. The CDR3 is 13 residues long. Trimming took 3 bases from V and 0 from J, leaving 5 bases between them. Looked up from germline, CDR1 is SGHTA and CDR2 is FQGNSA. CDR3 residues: CASSFNLNTEAFF. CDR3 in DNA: TGTGCCAGCAGCTTTAATCTGAACACTGAAGCTTTCTTT.

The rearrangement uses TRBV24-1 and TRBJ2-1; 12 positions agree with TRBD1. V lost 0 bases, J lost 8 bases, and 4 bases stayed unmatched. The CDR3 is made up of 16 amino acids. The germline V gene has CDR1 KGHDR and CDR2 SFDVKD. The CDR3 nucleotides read TGTGCCACCAGTGATTTGGGGACAGGGGGCAAGGATGAGCAGTTCTTC. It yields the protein CATSDLGTGGKDEQFF.

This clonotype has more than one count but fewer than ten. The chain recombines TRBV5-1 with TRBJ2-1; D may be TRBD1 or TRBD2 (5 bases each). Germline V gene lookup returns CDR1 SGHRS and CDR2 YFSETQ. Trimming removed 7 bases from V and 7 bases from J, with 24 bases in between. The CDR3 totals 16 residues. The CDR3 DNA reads TGCGCCAGCGGGTGGACTGGGACGGACGAAGGGAATGAGCAGTTCTTC. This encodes CASGWTGTDEGNEQFF.